The present T cell receptor (beta chain) was sequenced within a study of shared clonotypes between healthy human individuals. For the study at large: The plates for each donor numbered three CD4 naive, three CD4 memory, two CD8 naive and one CD8 memory.

Regarding this clone: Its antigen is unidentified.

V was pared by 2 bases and J by 1 base, with 11 bases between. The CDR3 is made up of 15 amino acids. Germline-derived CDR1 and CDR2 are MGHDK and SYGVNS. Study-wide points: Naive CD4 clonotype sharing across several donors was roughly 5%.

Deep-level assay runs were performed. How the authors handled the data: ImmunoSEQ junction-only sequences lacked quality scores, so their filtering differed. Assay: immunoSEQ multiplex PCR; the TCRdb copy retains only in-frame clones and omits some. That table is the source of V, J and clone size, and D and trimming were worked out from the DNA. The table includes about 2.1 million clones, under 95% detected once. Naive CD8 cells comprised CD45RO-negative, CCR7-positively selected cells, excluding terminally differentiated effector memory CD45RA+ cells. The rearrangement links TRBV25-1 to TRBJ2-5; perhaps TRBD1 as D (5 bases). Sequences were obtained from naive CD8+ T cells from PBMCs. The TCR comes from a man younger than 35 in good health. Some clones in this sample may be carry-over from other donors' samples. The CDR3 nucleotides read TGTGCCAGCAGTGAACAGACAGCTTTCCAAGAGACCCAGTACTTC. As protein: CASSEQTAFQETQYF. Complete variable domain (other parts from reference TRBV25-1 and TRBJ2-5): EADIYQTPRYLVIGTGKKITLECSQTMGHDKMYWYQQDPGMELHLIHYSYGVNSTEKGDLSSESTVSRIRTEHFPLTLESARPSHTSQYLCASSEQTAFQETQYFGPGTRLLVL.